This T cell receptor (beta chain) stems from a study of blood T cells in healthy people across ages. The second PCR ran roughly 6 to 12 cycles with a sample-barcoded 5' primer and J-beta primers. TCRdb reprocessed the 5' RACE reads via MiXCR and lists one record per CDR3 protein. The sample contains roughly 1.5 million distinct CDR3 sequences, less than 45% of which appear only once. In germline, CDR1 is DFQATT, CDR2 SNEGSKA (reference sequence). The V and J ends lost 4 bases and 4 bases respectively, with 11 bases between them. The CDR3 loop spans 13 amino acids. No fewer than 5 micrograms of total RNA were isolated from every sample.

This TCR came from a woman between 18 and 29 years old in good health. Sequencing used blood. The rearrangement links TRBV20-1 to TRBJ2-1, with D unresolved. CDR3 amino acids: CSAKLRNYNEQFF. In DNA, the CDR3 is TGCAGTGCTAAACTCCGTAATTACAATGAGCAGTTCTTC.